This T cell receptor beta chain was identified in a study of early T cells in non-severe SARS-CoV-2 infection. As for the study in general: Investigators sequenced bulk RNA drawn from unsorted whole blood, and chains remained unpaired. The study, taken as a whole, reports: In VDJdb matching, anti-spike CD8 responses were favored while private and CD4 specificities went missing.

Individual cDNA molecules each received unique molecular identifiers attached to them. TCRdb called the 5' RACE reads again in MiXCR, with one record for every CDR3 protein. The table shows 48,000 or so distinct CDR3 sequences, with around 6.5% occurring only once. The CDR3 sequence is 16 residues long. Germline V lookup: CDR1 SGHKS, CDR2 YYEKEE (reference sequence). Trimming cost V 0 bases and J 1 base, with 11 bases left between them. Of note for this clonotype: The target antigen is unknown.

The sequence derives from an adult who was a healthcare worker with PCR-confirmed SARS-CoV-2 infection or an uninfected control (not recorded which). The chain joins TRBV5-5 to TRBJ1-5, with D perhaps matching TRBD1 (5 bases). This specimen was whole blood, taken at baseline. CDR3 DNA: TGTGCCAGCAGCTTGGCGCCGGGACCGAGCAATCAGCCCCAGCATTTT. Amino acids: CASSLAPGPSNQPQHF. The whole variable domain, filled in from reference TRBV5-5 and TRBJ1-5, reads DAGVTQSPTHLIKTRGQQVTLRCSPISGHKSVSWYQQVLGQGPQFIFQYYEKEERGRGNFPDRFSARQFPNYSSELNVNALLLGDSALYLCASSLAPGPSNQPQHFGDGTRLSIL.